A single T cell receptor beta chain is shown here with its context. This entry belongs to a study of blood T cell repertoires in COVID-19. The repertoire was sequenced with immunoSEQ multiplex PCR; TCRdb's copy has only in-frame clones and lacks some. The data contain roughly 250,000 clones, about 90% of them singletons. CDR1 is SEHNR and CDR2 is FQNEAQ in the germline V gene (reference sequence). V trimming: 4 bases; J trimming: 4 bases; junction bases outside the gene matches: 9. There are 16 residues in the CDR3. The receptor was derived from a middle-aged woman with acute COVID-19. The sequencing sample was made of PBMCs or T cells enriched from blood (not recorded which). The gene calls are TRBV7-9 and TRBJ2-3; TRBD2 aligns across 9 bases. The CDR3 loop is CASSWLAGDLPDTQYF. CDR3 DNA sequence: TGTGCCAGCAGCTGGTTAGCGGGAGATCTCCCAGATACGCAGTATTTT. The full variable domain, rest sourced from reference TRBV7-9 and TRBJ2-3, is DTGVSQNPRHKITKRGQNVTFRCDPISEHNRLYWYRQTLGQGPEFLTYFQNEAQLEKSRLLSDRFSAERPKGSFSTLEIQRTEQGDSAMYLCASSWLAGDLPDTQYFGPGTRLTVL.